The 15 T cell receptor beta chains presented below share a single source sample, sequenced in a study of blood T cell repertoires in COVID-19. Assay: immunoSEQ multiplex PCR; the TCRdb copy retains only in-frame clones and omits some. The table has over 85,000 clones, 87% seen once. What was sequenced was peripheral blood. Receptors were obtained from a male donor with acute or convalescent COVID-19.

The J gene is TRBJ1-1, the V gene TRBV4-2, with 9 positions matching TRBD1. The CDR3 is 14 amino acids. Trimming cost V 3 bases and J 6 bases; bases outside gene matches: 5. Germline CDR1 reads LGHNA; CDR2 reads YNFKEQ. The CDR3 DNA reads TGTGCCAGCAGCCAGGACAGGGGCAAGGCTGAAGCTTTCTTT. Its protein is CASSQDRGKAEAFF.

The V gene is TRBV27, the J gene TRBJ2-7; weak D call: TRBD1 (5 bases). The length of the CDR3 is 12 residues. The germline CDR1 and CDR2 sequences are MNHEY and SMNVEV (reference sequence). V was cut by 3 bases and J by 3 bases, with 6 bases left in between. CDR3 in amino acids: CASSFRGYEQYF. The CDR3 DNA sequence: TGTGCCAGCAGTTTTAGGGGCTACGAGCAGTACTTC.

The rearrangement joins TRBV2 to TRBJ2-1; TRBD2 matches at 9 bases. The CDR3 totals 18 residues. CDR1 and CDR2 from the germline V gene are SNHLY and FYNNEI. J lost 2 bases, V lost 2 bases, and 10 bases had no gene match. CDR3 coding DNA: TGTGCCAGCAGTGAACGTAGCGGGGGCCACTATCCCTACAATGAGCAGTTCTTC. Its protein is CASSERSGGHYPYNEQFF.

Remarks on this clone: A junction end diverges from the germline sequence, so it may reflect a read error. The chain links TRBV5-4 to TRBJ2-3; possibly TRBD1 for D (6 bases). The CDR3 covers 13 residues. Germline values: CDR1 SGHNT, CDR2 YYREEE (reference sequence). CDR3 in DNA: TGTGCCAGCAGCCCCGAACCGACAGGTACGCAGTATTTT. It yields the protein CASSPEPTGTQYF.

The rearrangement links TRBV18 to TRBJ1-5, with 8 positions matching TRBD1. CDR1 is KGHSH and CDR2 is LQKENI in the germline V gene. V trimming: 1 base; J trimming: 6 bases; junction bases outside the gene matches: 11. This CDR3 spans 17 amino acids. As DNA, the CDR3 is TGTGCCAGCTCACCACTGGACAGGGTAGTATGGAGTCAGCCCCAGCATTTT. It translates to CASSPLDRVVWSQPQHF.

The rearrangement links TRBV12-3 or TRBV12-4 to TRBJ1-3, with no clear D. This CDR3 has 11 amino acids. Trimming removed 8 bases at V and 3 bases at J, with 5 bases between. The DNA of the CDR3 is TGTGCCAGCGGCAGTGGAAACACCATATATTTT. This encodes CASGSGNTIYF.

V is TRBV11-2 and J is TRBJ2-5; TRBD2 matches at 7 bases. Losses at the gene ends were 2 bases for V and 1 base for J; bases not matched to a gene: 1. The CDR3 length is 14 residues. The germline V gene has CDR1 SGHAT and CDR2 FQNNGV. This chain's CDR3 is CASSLRGVQETQYF. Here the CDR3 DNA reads TGTGCCAGCAGCTTACGGGGGGTCCAAGAGACCCAGTACTTC.

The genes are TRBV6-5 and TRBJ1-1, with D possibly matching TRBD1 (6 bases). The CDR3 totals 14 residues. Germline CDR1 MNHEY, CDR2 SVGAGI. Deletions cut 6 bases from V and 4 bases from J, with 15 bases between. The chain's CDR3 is CASRPPGGATEAFF. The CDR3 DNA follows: TGTGCCAGCAGACCTCCGGGGGGCGCCACTGAAGCTTTCTTT.

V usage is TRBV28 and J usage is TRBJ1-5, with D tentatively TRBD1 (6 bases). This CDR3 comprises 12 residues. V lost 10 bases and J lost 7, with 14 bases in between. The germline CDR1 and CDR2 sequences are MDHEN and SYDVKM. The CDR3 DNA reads TGTGCCACCCACCGAGGGGGACAGCCCCAGCATTTT. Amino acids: CATHRGGQPQHF.

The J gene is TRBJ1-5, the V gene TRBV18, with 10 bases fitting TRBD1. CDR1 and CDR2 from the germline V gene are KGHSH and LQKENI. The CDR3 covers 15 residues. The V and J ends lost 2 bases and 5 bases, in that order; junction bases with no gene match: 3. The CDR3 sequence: CASSPATGGYQPQHF. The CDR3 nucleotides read TGTGCCAGCTCACCAGCGACAGGGGGCTATCAGCCCCAGCATTTT. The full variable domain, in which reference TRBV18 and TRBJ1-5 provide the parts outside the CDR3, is NAGVMQNPRHLVRRRGQEARLRCSPMKGHSHVYWYRQLPEEGLKFMVYLQKENIIDESGMPKERFSAEFPKEGPSILRIQQVVRGDSAAYFCASSPATGGYQPQHFGDGTRLSIL.

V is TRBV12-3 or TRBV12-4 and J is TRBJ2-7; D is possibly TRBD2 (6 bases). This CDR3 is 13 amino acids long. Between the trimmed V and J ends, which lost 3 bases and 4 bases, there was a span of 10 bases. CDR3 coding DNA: TGTGCCAGCAGTTTGGGGGGAGGATACGAGCAGTACTTC. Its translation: CASSLGGGYEQYF.

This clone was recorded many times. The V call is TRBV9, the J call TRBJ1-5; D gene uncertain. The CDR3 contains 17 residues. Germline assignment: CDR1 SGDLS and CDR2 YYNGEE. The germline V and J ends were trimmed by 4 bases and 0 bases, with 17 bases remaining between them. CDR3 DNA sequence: TGTGCCAGCAGCCCCCCCTGGGGAGGGAATAGCAATCAGCCCCAGCATTTT. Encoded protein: CASSPPWGGNSNQPQHF.

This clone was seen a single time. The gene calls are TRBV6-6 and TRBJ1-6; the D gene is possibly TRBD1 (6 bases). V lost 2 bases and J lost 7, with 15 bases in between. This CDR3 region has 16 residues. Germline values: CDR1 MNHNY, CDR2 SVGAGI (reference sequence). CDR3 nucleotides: TGTGCCAGCAGTTACACCCCCCAGGGGAGAAATTCACCCCTCCACTTT. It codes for CASSYTPQGRNSPLHF.

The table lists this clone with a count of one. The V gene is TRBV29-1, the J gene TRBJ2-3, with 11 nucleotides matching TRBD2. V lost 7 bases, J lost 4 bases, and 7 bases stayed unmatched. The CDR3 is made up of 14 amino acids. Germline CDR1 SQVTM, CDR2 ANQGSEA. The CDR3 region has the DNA TGCAGCGCTGGGGTTAGCGGGGGGGCAGATACGCAGTATTTT. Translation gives CSAGVSGGADTQYF.

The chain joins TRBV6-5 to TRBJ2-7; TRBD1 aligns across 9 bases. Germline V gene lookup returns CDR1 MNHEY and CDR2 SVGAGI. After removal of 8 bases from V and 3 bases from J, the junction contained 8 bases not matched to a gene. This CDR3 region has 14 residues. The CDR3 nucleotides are TGTGCCAGCCCTCCAGGGACAGGGTTCTACGAGCAGTACTTC. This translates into CASPPGTGFYEQYF.